This T cell receptor (beta chain) was retrieved from a study of early T cells in non-severe SARS-CoV-2 infection. The wider study: From unsorted whole blood, bulk RNA was sequenced, and the chains remained unpaired.

This clonotype was counted at least ten times. The TCR library protocol attached unique molecular identifiers to the individual cDNA molecules. MiXCR was run by TCRdb on the 5' RACE reads, yielding one entry per CDR3 protein. The sample carries 35,000 to 50,000 distinct CDR3 sequences, 4.5% to 7% recorded once. Unmatched junction bases numbered 3, after V lost 6 bases and J lost 5 bases. Germline values: CDR1 MNHNY, CDR2 SVGAGI (reference sequence). This CDR3 comprises 15 residues. The chain employs TRBV6-6 and TRBJ2-2; 13 bases align to TRBD2. Specimen: whole blood, collected at baseline. This receptor was taken from an adult who was a healthcare worker with PCR-confirmed SARS-CoV-2 infection or an uninfected control (not recorded which). CDR3 nucleotide sequence: TGTGCCAGCAGCATACTAGCGGGGGGGACCGGGGAGCTGTTTTTT. It specifies CASSILAGGTGELFF.